This is a list of T cell receptor beta chains from one sample in a study of regulatory T cells in long-lasting Graves disease. TCRdb re-called the multiplex PCR reads through MiXCR, storing one row per CDR3 protein. Of hundreds of thousands of distinct CDR3 sequences listed, over 15% are singletons. The sample was also linked to a second study, of T cells in Graves' hyperthyroidism and ophthalmopathy.

The sample was peripheral blood mononuclear cells (PBMCs), taken at new diagnosis, from a patient treated with antithyroid drugs. The receptors shown here come from a man aged 40-49 years with Graves disease. Each CDR3 is given with its conserved first and last residue. Fields, in order: CDR3 length, J gene, V gene, D gene, CDR3 protein. The D gene is left open where the match is weak.

>15|TRBJ1-3|TRBV18|TRBD1
CASSPGQTSGNTIYF
>12|TRBJ1-4|TRBV30|-
CAWSAINEKLFF
>17|TRBJ2-3|TRBV11-2|TRBD2
CASSLGLRGVSTDTQYF
>14|TRBJ1-2|TRBV20-1|-
CSVKDAGANYGYTF
>16|TRBJ2-1|TRBV28|-
CASSPRGTLSNNEQFF
>16|TRBJ1-3|TRBV12-3/TRBV12-4|TRBD1
CASSTPTGDRGNTIYF
>13|TRBJ1-5|TRBV20-1|TRBD1
CSASRQGGQPQHF
>15|TRBJ1-5|TRBV9|-
CASSVGSNRDQPQHF
>17|TRBJ2-1|TRBV7-9|TRBD2
CASSGAGGPRLNNEQFF
>15|TRBJ2-1|TRBV20-1|-
CSARDGTRVDNEQFF
>12|TRBJ2-7|TRBV20-1|-
CSAVQSSYEQYF
>13|TRBJ2-5|TRBV29-1|TRBD2
CSVAAGAEETQYF
>15|TRBJ1-5|TRBV12-3/TRBV12-4|TRBD1
CASSLGDRRSQPQHF
>15|TRBJ1-4|TRBV10-3|-
CAISRDLTGDEKLFF
>19|TRBJ2-3|TRBV7-3|TRBD2
CASSRRRGVAGLSTDTQYF
>12|TRBJ1-5|TRBV7-2|-
CASSYVSQPQHF
>15|TRBJ2-7|TRBV20-1|-
CSAAPVQGISYEQYF
>20|TRBJ2-3|TRBV12-3/TRBV12-4|TRBD2
CASSSRGSWASGGAIDTQYF